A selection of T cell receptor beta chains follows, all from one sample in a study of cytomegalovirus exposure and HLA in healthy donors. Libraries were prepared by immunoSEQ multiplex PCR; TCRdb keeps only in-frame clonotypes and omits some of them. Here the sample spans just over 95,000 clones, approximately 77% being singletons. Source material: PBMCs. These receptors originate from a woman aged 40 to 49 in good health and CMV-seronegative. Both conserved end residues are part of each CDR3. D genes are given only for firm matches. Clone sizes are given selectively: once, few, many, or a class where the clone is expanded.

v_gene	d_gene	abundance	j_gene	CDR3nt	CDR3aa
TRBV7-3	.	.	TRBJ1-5	TGTGCCAGCAGCACACGGAAGAGGTTTGAAGGCAATCAGCCCCAGCATTTT	CASSTRKRFEGNQPQHF
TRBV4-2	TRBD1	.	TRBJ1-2	TGTGCCAGCAGCCAAGAGAACACAGGGGCCTATGGCTACACCTTC	CASSQENTGAYGYTF
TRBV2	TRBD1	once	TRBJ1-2	TGTGCCAGCAGTGCCCAGGGGGGAGTCGCTAACTATGGCTACACCTTC	CASSAQGGVANYGYTF
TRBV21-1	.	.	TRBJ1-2	TGTGCCAGCAGCAAAGCTATTCCAGTCTATGGCTACACCTTC	CASSKAIPVYGYTF
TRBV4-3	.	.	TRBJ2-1	TGCGCCAGCAGCCAAGATCTTCCAACAACGGGACAAAGCTCCTACAATGAGCAGTTCTTC	CASSQDLPTTGQSSYNEQFF
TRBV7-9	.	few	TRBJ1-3	TGTGCCAGCAGCCTCGCTGGAAACACCATATATTTT	CASSLAGNTIYF
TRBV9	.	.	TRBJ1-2	TGTGCCAGTTCCCGAGAGGAATATGGCTACACCTTC	CASSREEYGYTF
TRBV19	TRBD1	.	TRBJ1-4	TGTGCCAGTAGTACACGACAGGGTTTTAATGAAAAACTGTTTTTT	CASSTRQGFNEKLFF
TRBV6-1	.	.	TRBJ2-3	TGTGCCAGCTTTTTCTATACGCAGTATTTT	CASFFYTQYF
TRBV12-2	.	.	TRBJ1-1	TGTGCAAGTCGCCCCCTTCGGAACACTGAAGCTTTCTTT	CASRPLRNTEAFF
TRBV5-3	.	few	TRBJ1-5	TGTGCCAGAAGCTTGACCCGCGTCAATCAGCCCCAGCATTTT	CARSLTRVNQPQHF
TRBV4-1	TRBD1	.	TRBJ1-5	TGCGCCAGCAGCCAAGATTGGACAGGGCGACATGGGCCCCAGCATTTT	CASSQDWTGRHGPQHF
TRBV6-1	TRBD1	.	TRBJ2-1	TGTGCCAGCTCACCTCGACAGGGGGCGAGAAATGAGCAGTTCTTC	CASSPRQGARNEQFF
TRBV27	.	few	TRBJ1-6	TGTGCCAGCAGTTTCCAACAGGCGAATTCACCCCTCCACTTT	CASSFQQANSPLHF
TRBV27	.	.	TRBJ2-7	TGTGCCAGCAGTTTAGAAGGCAGGGGTTACGAGCAGTACTTC	CASSLEGRGYEQYF
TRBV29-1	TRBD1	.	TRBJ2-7	TGCAGCACCAGACAGGGAACGGTCAGCGAGCAGTACTTC	CSTRQGTVSEQYF
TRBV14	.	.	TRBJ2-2	TGTGCCAGCAGCGGGTTTTTAAATAGCGTCGGCACCGGGGAGCTGTTTTTT	CASSGFLNSVGTGELFF
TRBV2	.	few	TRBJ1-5	TGTGCCAGCAGATCAGGTCCGGGGGATAGCAATCAGCCCCAGCATTTT	CASRSGPGDSNQPQHF
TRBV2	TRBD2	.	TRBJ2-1	TGTGCCAGCAGTGGAGGGACTAGCCGTTACAATGAGCAGTTCTTC	CASSGGTSRYNEQFF
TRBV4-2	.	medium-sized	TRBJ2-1	TGTGCCAGCAGCTGGGAGGGGACAGGCTCCTACAATGAGCAGTTCTTC	CASSWEGTGSYNEQFF
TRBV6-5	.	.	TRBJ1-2	TGTGCCAGCAGACCCGACTCCTATGGCTACACCTTC	CASRPDSYGYTF
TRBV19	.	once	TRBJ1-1	TGTGCCAGCTATCGAAGCGACAGCCCCGTGAACACTGAAGCTTTCTTT	CASYRSDSPVNTEAFF
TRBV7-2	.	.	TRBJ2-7	TGTGCCAGCAGCTTAGCGCGGGGTTACGAGCAGTACTTC	CASSLARGYEQYF
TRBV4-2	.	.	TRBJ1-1	TGTGCCAGCAGCCAAGATGCGGGCACTGAAGCTTTCTTT	CASSQDAGTEAFF